This T cell receptor beta chain comes out of a study of blood T cell repertoires in COVID-19. Background on the study: T cells, B-cell-depleted T cells, or PBMCs provided the cDNA or gDNA that served as material.

Sequencing was performed with immunoSEQ multiplex PCR; in TCRdb, only in-frame clones are kept and a portion is missing. The sample contains around 260,000 clones, around 87% of which appear only once. The source of this sequence is a woman aged 45-60 years with acute or convalescent COVID-19. The specimen sequenced was peripheral blood.

CDR3 in DNA: TGTGCCAGCAGCTTAGCTGGGACTAGCGGCCGTTTGCCCGAATACAATGAGCAGTTCTTC. Translating it yields CASSLAGTSGRLPEYNEQFF. V is TRBV7-8 and J is TRBJ2-1; the match to TRBD2 covers 11 bases. The CDR3 contains 20 residues. CDR1 is SGHVS, CDR2 FQNEAQ, per germline. V gave up 0 bases and J gave up 4 bases; unmatched junction bases: 14.